Below are 17 T cell receptor beta chains sequenced from a single sample in a study of cytomegalovirus exposure and HLA in healthy donors. PCR was performed using 60 Vbeta and 13 Jbeta primers. Produced via immunoSEQ multiplex PCR; TCRdb's table is partial and in-frame only. Among 160,000 or so clones, roughly 80% were seen once, and the ten largest hold roughly 0.5%. Source material: PBMCs. The receptors come from a woman between 45 and 65 years old in good health and CMV-seronegative.

This chain connects TRBV27 to TRBJ1-4; 8 bases map to TRBD1. J gave up 7 bases and V 1 base, and 14 bases lay outside the gene matches. Germline V gene sequence: CDR1 MNHEY, CDR2 SMNVEV (reference sequence). CDR3 size: 18 residues. The CDR3 sequence is CASSLWARPAGGGEKLFF. The CDR3 bases are TGTGCCAGCAGTTTATGGGCCCGCCCGGCAGGGGGCGGTGAAAAACTGTTTTTT.

This chain connects TRBV7-2 to TRBJ1-2; D might be TRBD1 (5 bases). The ends were cut back, 5 bases at V and 3 bases at J, with 10 bases in the middle. Germline V gene data show CDR1 as SGHTA and CDR2 as FQGNSA. The CDR3 consists of 13 residues. The CDR3 DNA reads TGTGCCAGCAGCCTGGACACTCACTATGGCTACACCTTC. Its translation is CASSLDTHYGYTF.

This clone was counted between two and nine times. This rearrangement joins TRBV2 to TRBJ1-4; the D is unclear. Germline CDR1 SNHLY, CDR2 FYNNEI. This CDR3 comprises 15 residues. V was clipped by 8 bases and J by 0 bases, with 13 bases between them. The CDR3 reads CASSVDGATNEKLFF. In DNA form, the CDR3 reads TGTGCCAGCTCCGTCGACGGAGCAACTAATGAAAAACTGTTTTTT. The full variable domain, in which reference TRBV2 and TRBJ1-4 provide the parts outside the CDR3, is EPEVTQTPSHQVTQMGQEVILRCVPISNHLYFYWYRQILGQKVEFLVSFYNNEISEKSEIFDDQFSVERPDGSNFTLKIRSTKLEDSAMYFCASSVDGATNEKLFFGSGTQLSVL.

The chain uses TRBV9 and TRBJ2-2, with 8 positions matching TRBD1. Germline V lookup: CDR1 SGDLS, CDR2 YYNGEE. The CDR3 is 16 residues long. Trimming cost V 4 bases and J 3 bases; bases outside gene matches: 8. The CDR3 is CASSPRGQADTGELFF. CDR3 nucleotides: TGTGCCAGCAGCCCTCGGGGACAGGCCGACACCGGGGAGCTGTTTTTT.

The rearrangement links TRBV28 to TRBJ2-5; no reliable D call. Looked up from germline, CDR1 is MDHEN and CDR2 is SYDVKM. This CDR3 comprises 13 residues. V lost 5 bases and J lost 2, with 9 bases in between. CDR3 in DNA: TGTGCCAGCAGTCCCCGGGTGCAAGAGACCCAGTACTTC. Translation gives CASSPRVQETQYF. The full variable domain, with the rest looked up from reference TRBV28 and TRBJ2-5, is DVKVTQSSRYLVKRTGEKVFLECVQDMDHENMFWYRQDPGLGLRLIYFSYDVKMKEKGDIPEGYSVSREKKERFSLILESASTNQTSMYLCASSPRVQETQYFGPGTRLLVL.

The chain is built from TRBV5-4 and TRBJ2-3, with 7 bases aligning to TRBD2. This CDR3 has 14 residues. Germline CDR1 SGHNT, CDR2 YYREEE (reference sequence). With 4 bases clipped from V and 6 bases from J, the junction kept 8 bases outside the gene matches. In nucleotides, the CDR3 is TGTGCCAGCAGCCCGGACGGGAGGTCGGATACGCAGTATTTT. This gives the protein CASSPDGRSDTQYF.

This rearrangement joins TRBV11-2 to TRBJ2-5; 12 nucleotides line up with TRBD2. Germline CDR1 SGHAT, CDR2 FQNNGV. The V and J ends lost 3 bases and 5 bases, in that order; junction bases with no gene match: 4. The CDR3 consists of 15 residues. The CDR3 nucleotides are TGTGCCAGCAGCTTCGAAGGACTAGCGGGGGAGACCCAGTACTTC. Translating gives CASSFEGLAGETQYF.

Turning to this clone: The same CDR3 can be traced to other DNA sequences in this sample. V usage is TRBV30 and J usage is TRBJ1-5, with a tentative D call TRBD1 (5 bases). Per the germline V gene, CDR1 is GTSNPN and CDR2 is SVGIG (reference sequence). The CDR3 spans 13 residues. Between the trimmed V and J ends, which lost 0 bases and 5 bases, there was a span of 8 bases. In DNA, the CDR3 is TGTGCCTGGAGTGTCGGAGGGGATCAGCCCCAGCATTTT. Encoded protein: CAWSVGGDQPQHF.

V and J are TRBV5-1 and TRBJ2-7, with 8 bases that match TRBD2. The CDR3 is 16 residues long. The junction had 9 bases not matched to a gene; V was cut back by 0 bases and J by 4 bases. Germline CDR1 and CDR2: SGHRS and YFSETQ. CDR3 residues: CASSLGVSGNGYEQYF. CDR3 nucleotides: TGCGCCAGCAGCTTGGGGGTTAGCGGGAATGGGTACGAGCAGTACTTC.

The J gene is TRBJ2-3, the V gene TRBV4-1, with TRBD2 matching 9 bases. Looked up from germline, CDR1 is MGHRA and CDR2 is YSYEKL. CDR3 length: 16 residues. V trimming: 1 base; J trimming: 5 bases; junction bases outside the gene matches: 7. CDR3 sequence (DNA): TGCGCCAGCAGCCAAGTATCAGCGGGGGGAGGAGATACGCAGTATTTT. Protein product: CASSQVSAGGGDTQYF.

V is TRBV25-1 and J is TRBJ2-2, with TRBD1 matching over 9 bases. J lost 1 base, V lost 3 bases, and 3 bases had no gene match. The CDR3 runs to 16 residues. Germline V gene lookup returns CDR1 MGHDK and CDR2 SYGVNS. The CDR3 protein is CASSDSGQGNTGELFF. The CDR3 DNA is TGTGCCAGCAGTGATTCGGGACAGGGGAACACCGGGGAGCTGTTTTTT.

The chain has TRBV9 and TRBJ2-6; 8 bases line up with TRBD1. The CDR3 is 16 amino acids. After removal of 3 bases from V and 1 base from J, the junction contained 3 bases not matched to a gene. Germline lookup yields CDR1 SGDLS and CDR2 YYNGEE. CDR3 bases: TGTGCCAGCAGCGGAGGGACAGGATCTGGGGCCAACGTCCTGACTTTC. It codes for CASSGGTGSGANVLTF.

The count of this clone is one. The chain employs TRBV27 and TRBJ2-7; the match to TRBD1 covers 7 bases. Germline V CDR1 and CDR2: MNHEY, SMNVEV (reference sequence). Unmatched junction bases numbered 14, after V lost 7 bases and J lost 2 bases. This CDR3 has 16 amino acids. CDR3 loop: CASTGQVGPIAYEQYF. The CDR3 region has the DNA TGTGCCAGCACCGGACAGGTGGGGCCCATCGCCTACGAGCAGTACTTC.

There are a few counts of this clone. The genes are TRBV6-1 and TRBJ2-1, with D possibly TRBD2 on 5 matching bases. The V end was cut by 1 base, the J end by 0 bases, with 7 bases between. Germline V lookup: CDR1 MNHNS, CDR2 SASEGT. This CDR3 spans 15 amino acids. The CDR3 coding sequence is TGTGCCAGCAGTGAAGGACTAAACTCCTACAATGAGCAGTTCTTC. The encoded protein is CASSEGLNSYNEQFF.

V usage is TRBV2 and J usage is TRBJ1-2, with D hard to call. Trimming removed 3 bases from V and 5 bases from J, with 13 bases in between. CDR3 length equals 14 residues. Germline assignment: CDR1 SNHLY and CDR2 FYNNEI. The CDR3 is CASSEGTKTYGYTF. CDR3 in DNA: TGTGCCAGCAGTGAGGGCACCAAGACGTATGGCTACACCTTC.

The chain links TRBV6-5 to TRBJ2-5; 7 positions agree with TRBD1. Trimming cost V 4 bases and J 5 bases; bases outside gene matches: 7. The CDR3 contains 14 residues. The germline CDR1 and CDR2 sequences are MNHEY and SVGAGI. Written as DNA, the CDR3 is TGTGCCAGCAGTTTAAACAGGGGTCCGGAGACCCAGTACTTC. It translates to CASSLNRGPETQYF.

The genes are TRBV7-2 and TRBJ2-1; TRBD1 might be the D (6 bases). The CDR3 is 13 residues long. Germline CDR1 SGHTA, CDR2 FQGNSA. Trimming left V 5 bases short and J 14 bases short, with 19 bases between. The CDR3 is CASSPVPEAGEFF. The CDR3 DNA is TGTGCCAGCAGCCCCGTCCCAGAGGCAGGGGAGTTCTTC.